Below, 17 T cell receptor beta chains from the same sample are listed, as sequenced in a study of T cells in Graves' hyperthyroidism and ophthalmopathy. What was amplified from RNA transcripts were TCR beta CDR3 regions. HTBI primers were used for first-round RT-PCR of the TCR CDR3. TCRdb independently ran MiXCR on the multiplex PCR reads; one entry per CDR3 protein. This table has a few hundred thousand distinct CDR3 sequences, approximately 22% appearing once. Sequencing was done on a sample of blood. The source is a woman between 70 and 85 years old with Graves' ophthalmopathy.

This rearrangement joins TRBV11-1 to TRBJ2-5; 10 bases agree with TRBD2. Losses at the gene ends were 5 bases for V and 2 bases for J; bases not matched to a gene: 5. The germline gives CDR1 SGHAT, CDR2 FQDESV (reference sequence). This CDR3 comprises 15 residues. The CDR3 sequence: CASSRPSGSQETQYF. In nucleotides, the CDR3 is TGTGCCAGCAGCAGACCTAGCGGGAGTCAAGAGACCCAGTACTTC. The variable domain in full, with the rest retrieved from reference TRBV11-1 and TRBJ2-5, is EAEVAQSPRYKITEKSQAVAFWCDPISGHATLYWYRQILGQGPELLVQFQDESVVDDSQLPKDRFSAERLKGVDSTLKIQPAELGDSAMYLCASSRPSGSQETQYFGPGTRLLVL.

The chain links TRBV5-5 to TRBJ2-5; tentative D call: TRBD2 (5 bases). CDR1 is SGHKS and CDR2 is YYEKEE in the germline V gene (reference sequence). The CDR3 spans 12 residues. Between the trimmed V and J ends, which lost 5 bases and 7 bases, there was a span of 12 bases. Written as DNA, the CDR3 is TGTGCCAGCAGTTATCTAGAGGGGACCCAGTACTTC. Protein sequence: CASSYLEGTQYF.

This clonotype was observed a few times. V usage is TRBV18 and J usage is TRBJ1-1; a weak D match, TRBD1 (6 bases). Germline-derived CDR1 and CDR2 are KGHSH and LQKENI. Trimming left V 6 bases short and J 2 bases short, with 22 bases between. The CDR3 covers 17 residues. The CDR3 coding sequence is TGTGCCAGCTCTAACCGTCCGAAGGGGGTATTAAACACTGAAGCTTTCTTT. Amino acid sequence: CASSNRPKGVLNTEAFF.

The chain links TRBV10-2 to TRBJ1-2; D is unresolved. V lost 0 bases to trimming and J lost 8 bases, with 13 bases between them. CDR3 length equals 14 residues. Germline V gene data show CDR1 as WSHSY and CDR2 as SAAADI. Here the CDR3 reads CASSESDPSRGYTF. CDR3 bases: TGCGCCAGCAGTGAGTCCGACCCCTCTCGGGGCTACACCTTC.

This clonotype has ten or more counts. This rearrangement joins TRBV28 to TRBJ2-7; D is ambiguous. Per the germline V gene, CDR1 is MDHEN and CDR2 is SYDVKM. The CDR3 is 15 residues long. V gave up 5 bases and J gave up 1 base, with 15 bases separating them. CDR3 loop: CASSPPVWKSYEQYF. In DNA, the CDR3 is TGTGCCAGCAGTCCGCCGGTATGGAAATCCTACGAGCAGTACTTC.

A word on this clonotype: This may be a read error, as it is one base from a much larger clone. The chain is built from TRBV7-9 and TRBJ2-3; the match to TRBD2 covers 8 bases. Germline-derived CDR1 and CDR2 are SEHNR and FQNEAQ (reference sequence). The CDR3 spans 15 residues. The DNA for the CDR3 is TGTGCCAGCAGCTTGGCGGGGGGCGCGGCAGATATGCAGTATTTT. This codes for CASSLAGGAADMQYF.

This chain uses TRBV19 with TRBJ2-7; maybe TRBD1 (6 bases). CDR1 and CDR2 (germline): LNHDA, SQIVND (reference sequence). The CDR3 contains 15 residues. Between the trimmed V and J ends, which lost 4 bases and 5 bases, there was a span of 18 bases. In DNA, the CDR3 is TGTGCCAGTAGTACTCCTCAGGGGTATGGTAACGAGCAGTACTTC. Translating it yields CASSTPQGYGNEQYF.

This chain links TRBV6-1 with TRBJ1-2; D is unclear. From germline, CDR1 is MNHNS and CDR2 SASEGT. The CDR3 has 11 amino acids. V lost 3 bases, J lost 4 bases, and 3 bases lay in between. The CDR3 loop reads CASSDFYGYTF. The CDR3 nucleotides are TGTGCCAGCAGTGACTTCTATGGCTACACCTTC.

This clonotype was picked up a small number of times. The genes are TRBV7-3 and TRBJ2-1, with 13 bases lining up with TRBD2. CDR3 size: 15 residues. J lost 7 bases, V lost 5 bases, and 5 bases had no gene match. The germline CDR1 and CDR2 sequences are SGHTA and FQGTGA. CDR3 nucleotides: TGTGCCAGCAGCCAACTAGCGGGAGGGCCTAATGAGCAGTTCTTC. Translated, it gives CASSQLAGGPNEQFF.

A few counts support this clonotype. The chain recombines TRBV5-4 with TRBJ2-3, with D maybe TRBD2 (5 bases). The CDR3 runs to 15 residues. Germline values: CDR1 SGHNT, CDR2 YYREEE (reference sequence). Trimming removed 7 bases at V and 7 bases at J, with 22 bases between. In DNA form, the CDR3 reads TGTGCCAGCGGGCCGGGTAGCGCCGACTTGAATACGCAGTATTTT. It is translated as CASGPGSADLNTQYF.

This clonotype has a count of ten or more. One junction end does not reproduce the germline sequence, and a read error may be involved. The chain is built from TRBV6-1 and TRBJ1-1; TRBD1 agrees at 8 bases. The CDR3 is 16 amino acids. Germline assignment: CDR1 MNHNS and CDR2 SASEGT. The chain's CDR3 is CASSVDRVPWNAEAFF. In DNA, the CDR3 is TGTGCCAGCAGCGTGGACAGGGTACCATGGAACGCTGAAGCTTTCTTT.

V is TRBV4-1 and J is TRBJ2-3; TRBD2 agrees at 9 bases. The CDR3 loop spans 16 amino acids. Germline assignment: CDR1 MGHRA and CDR2 YSYEKL. V trimming: 2 bases; J trimming: 8 bases; junction bases outside the gene matches: 11. The CDR3, as DNA: TGCGCCAGCAGCCAACGCTTTGGCGGGAGGGAGGTTACGCAGTATTTT. This sequence encodes CASSQRFGGREVTQYF.

This clonotype was observed many times. The chain recombines TRBV12-3 or TRBV12-4 with TRBJ2-3; no definite D call. Trimming pared 3 bases from V and 0 bases from J, leaving 10 bases between. The CDR3 is 15 amino acids. The CDR3 DNA is TGTGCCAGCAGTTTGGATATTGCGAGCACAGATACGCAGTATTTT. Amino acids: CASSLDIASTDTQYF.

This clonotype came up many times. The J gene is TRBJ2-2, the V gene TRBV28, with D possibly being TRBD2 (6 bases). The V gene lost 1 base and the J gene lost 5 bases, with 11 bases spanning the gap. Germline lookup yields CDR1 MDHEN and CDR2 SYDVKM. The CDR3 has 15 amino acids. As DNA, the CDR3 is TGTGCCAGCAGTTTATTGAAAGGGAGGACCGGGGAGCTGTTTTTT. This encodes CASSLLKGRTGELFF.

The chain uses TRBV28 and TRBJ1-3; 7 positions match TRBD1. The CDR3 has 14 amino acids. The trim removed 7 bases at V and 2 bases at J, leaving 5 bases unmatched. The germline V gene has CDR1 MDHEN and CDR2 SYDVKM. The CDR3 loop is CASTNRGPGNTIYF. The CDR3 region has the DNA TGTGCCAGCACCAACAGGGGTCCTGGAAACACCATATATTTT.

In its sample, this clonotype was seen a few times. The V and J genes are TRBV10-3 and TRBJ1-1, with D perhaps TRBD1 (5 bases). Trimming cost V 0 bases and J 5 bases, with 10 bases left between them. The CDR3 extends over 14 amino acids. The germline V gene encodes CDR1 ENHRY and CDR2 SYGVKD. The CDR3 region is CAISESEGKTEAFF. For the CDR3, the DNA is TGTGCCATCAGTGAGTCGGAGGGGAAAACTGAAGCTTTCTTT.

The chain combines TRBV30 with TRBJ2-1, with D possibly TRBD2 on 5 matching bases. Germline-derived CDR1 and CDR2 are GTSNPN and SVGIG (reference sequence). There are 13 residues in the CDR3. V was shortened by 3 bases and J by 8 bases, with 14 bases between the two germline ends. The CDR3: CAWRRHGVDEQFF. The CDR3 coding sequence is TGTGCCTGGAGACGGCACGGGGTGGATGAGCAGTTCTTC.